Listed here are 3 T cell receptor beta chains from one sample, sequenced in a study of cytomegalovirus exposure and HLA in healthy donors. 60 Vbeta and 13 Jbeta primers were used in PCR. Produced via immunoSEQ multiplex PCR; TCRdb's table is partial and in-frame only. The sample consists of 150,000 to 200,000 clones, about four fifths of them appearing once. The specimen sequenced was PBMCs. The source of these receptors is a man aged 35 to 55 in good health and CMV-seropositive.

This clone was counted a single time. The chain joins TRBV19 to TRBJ2-1; a possible D gene is TRBD2 (6 bases). Germline CDR1 LNHDA, CDR2 SQIVND (reference sequence). Trimming stripped 5 bases from V and 0 bases from J, with 14 bases between. There are 16 residues in the CDR3. The CDR3 here is CASSSASVSSYNEQFF. DNA of the CDR3: TGTGCCAGTAGTTCCGCTAGCGTGAGCTCCTACAATGAGCAGTTCTTC. Using reference TRBV19 and TRBJ2-1 for the parts outside the CDR3, the full variable domain is DGGITQSPKYLFRKEGQNVTLSCEQNLNHDAMYWYRQDPGQGLRLIYYSQIVNDFQKGDIAEGYSVSREKKESFPLTVTSAQKNPTAFYLCASSSASVSSYNEQFFGPGTRLTVL.

J is TRBJ2-3 and V is TRBV9; D unclear. CDR1 SGDLS and CDR2 YYNGEE come from the germline V gene. This CDR3 has 14 residues. Deletions cut 0 bases from V and 0 bases from J, with 5 bases between. CDR3 loop: CASSVETSTDTQYF. In nucleotides, the CDR3 is TGTGCCAGCAGCGTAGAAACTAGCACAGATACGCAGTATTTT. Variable domain in full (rest from reference TRBV9 and TRBJ2-3): DSGVTQTPKHLITATGQRVTLRCSPRSGDLSVYWYQQSLDQGLQFLIQYYNGEERAKGNILERFSAQQFPDLHSELNLSSLELGDSALYFCASSVETSTDTQYFGPGTRLTVL.

This clone appeared once. The chain links TRBV2 to TRBJ2-7, with 8 bases lining up with TRBD1. This CDR3 comprises 14 residues. After removal of 4 bases from V and 6 bases from J, the junction contained 8 bases not matched to a gene. From germline, CDR1 is SNHLY and CDR2 FYNNEI. CDR3 nucleotides: TGTGCCAGCAGTGCAGGGGGCGGAAAACTCGAGCAGTACTTC. The encoded protein is CASSAGGGKLEQYF.